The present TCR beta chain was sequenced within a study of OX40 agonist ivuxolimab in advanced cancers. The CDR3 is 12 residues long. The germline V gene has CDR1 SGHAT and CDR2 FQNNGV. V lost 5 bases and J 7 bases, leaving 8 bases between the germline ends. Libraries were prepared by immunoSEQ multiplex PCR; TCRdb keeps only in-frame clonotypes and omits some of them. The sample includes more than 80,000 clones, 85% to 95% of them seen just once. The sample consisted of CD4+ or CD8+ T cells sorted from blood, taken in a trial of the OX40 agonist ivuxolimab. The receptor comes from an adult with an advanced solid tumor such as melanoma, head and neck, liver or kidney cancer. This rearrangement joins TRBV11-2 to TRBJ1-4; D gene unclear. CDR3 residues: CASSPKGEKLFF. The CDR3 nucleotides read TGTGCCAGCAGCCCGAAGGGTGAAAAACTGTTTTTT.